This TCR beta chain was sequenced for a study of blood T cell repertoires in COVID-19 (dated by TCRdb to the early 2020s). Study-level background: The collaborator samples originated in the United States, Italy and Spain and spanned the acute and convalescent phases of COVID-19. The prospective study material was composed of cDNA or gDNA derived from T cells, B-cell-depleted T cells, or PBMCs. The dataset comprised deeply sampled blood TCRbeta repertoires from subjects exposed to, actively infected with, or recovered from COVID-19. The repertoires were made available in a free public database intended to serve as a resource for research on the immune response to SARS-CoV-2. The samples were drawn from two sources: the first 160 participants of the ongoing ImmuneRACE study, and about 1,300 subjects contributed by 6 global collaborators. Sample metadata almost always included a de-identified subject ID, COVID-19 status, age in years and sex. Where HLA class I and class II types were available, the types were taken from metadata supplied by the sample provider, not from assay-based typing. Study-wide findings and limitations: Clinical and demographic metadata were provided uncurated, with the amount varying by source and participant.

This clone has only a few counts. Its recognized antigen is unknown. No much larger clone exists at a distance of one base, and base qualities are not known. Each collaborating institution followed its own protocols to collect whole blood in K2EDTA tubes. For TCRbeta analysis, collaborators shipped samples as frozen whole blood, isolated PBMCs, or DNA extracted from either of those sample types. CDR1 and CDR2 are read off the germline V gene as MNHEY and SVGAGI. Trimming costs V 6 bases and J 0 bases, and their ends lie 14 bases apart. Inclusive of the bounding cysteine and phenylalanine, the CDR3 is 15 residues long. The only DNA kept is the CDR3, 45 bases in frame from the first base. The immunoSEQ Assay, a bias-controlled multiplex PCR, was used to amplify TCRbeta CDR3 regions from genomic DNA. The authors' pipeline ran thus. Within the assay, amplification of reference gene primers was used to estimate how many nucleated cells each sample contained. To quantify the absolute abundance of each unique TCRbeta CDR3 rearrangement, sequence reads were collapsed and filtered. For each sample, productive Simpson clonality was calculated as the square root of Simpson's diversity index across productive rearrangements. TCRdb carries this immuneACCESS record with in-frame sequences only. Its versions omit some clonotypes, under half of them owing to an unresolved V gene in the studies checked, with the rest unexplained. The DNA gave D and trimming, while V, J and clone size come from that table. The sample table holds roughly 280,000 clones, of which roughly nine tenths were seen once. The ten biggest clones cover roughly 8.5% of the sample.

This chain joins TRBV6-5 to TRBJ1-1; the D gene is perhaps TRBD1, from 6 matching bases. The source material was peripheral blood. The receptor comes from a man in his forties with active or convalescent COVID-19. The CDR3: CASSPGGPMNTEAFF. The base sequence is TGTGCCAGCAGCCCGGGGGGCCCAATGAACACTGAAGCTTTCTTT.